Listed below are T cell receptor beta chains from one sample, sequenced in a study of shared clonotypes between healthy human individuals. Clones were read by immunoSEQ multiplex PCR, and TCRdb kept only the in-frame ones, dropping some. The sample has some 630,000 clones, approximately 79% seen once. The material sequenced was memory CD4+ T cells sorted from blood. The receptors derive from a woman aged 30 to 39 in good health. CDR3s include the opening cysteine and the closing phenylalanine or tryptophan. A D gene is named only where the DNA matches it firmly. A row's size may be missing; if present it is once, few, many or a size class.

cdr3_aa | cdr3_nt | j_call | clone_size | d_call | v_call
CASRDWGAEAFF | TGTGCCAGCCGCGATTGGGGGGCTGAAGCTTTCTTT | TRBJ1-1 | NA | NA | TRBV11-3
CATRGTSSYEQYF | TGTGCCACCCGCGGGACGAGCTCCTACGAGCAGTACTTC | TRBJ2-7 | NA | NA | TRBV15
CASSLGVGRSYEQYF | TGCGCCAGCAGCTTGGGGGTTGGGAGGTCCTACGAGCAGTACTTC | TRBJ2-7 | NA | NA | TRBV5-1
CASRRERGRSGEQYF | TGCGCCAGCAGAAGGGAGAGGGGGCGTTCGGGTGAGCAGTACTTC | TRBJ2-7 | once | TRBD1 | TRBV4-1
CASSLDALGTPDTQYF | TGTGCCAGCAGCTTAGATGCACTAGGTACTCCAGATACGCAGTATTTT | TRBJ2-3 | NA | NA | TRBV7-2
CASPAGSSPYNEQFF | TGTGCCAGCCCGGCCGGTAGCTCCCCGTACAATGAGCAGTTCTTC | TRBJ2-1 | NA | NA | TRBV2
CASSQGLFGGGPADEQFF | TGCGCCAGCAGCCAAGGACTTTTTGGTGGCGGGCCCGCCGATGAGCAGTTCTTC | TRBJ2-1 | NA | NA | TRBV4-1
CASRGPVAWTEAFF | TGCGCCAGCAGAGGCCCAGTGGCCTGGACTGAAGCTTTCTTT | TRBJ1-1 | NA | NA | TRBV5-1
CASSLSPGSYEQYF | TGTGCCAGCAGCTTAAGCCCTGGCTCCTACGAGCAGTACTTC | TRBJ2-7 | once | NA | TRBV7-3
CASSFSPDPLWFGANVLTF | TGTGCCAGCAGTTTTTCACCCGACCCGTTGTGGTTTGGGGCCAACGTCCTGACTTTC | TRBJ2-6 | NA | NA | TRBV27
CASNGAGFPEKLFF | TGTGCCAGTAACGGGGCGGGGTTCCCAGAAAAACTGTTTTTT | TRBJ1-4 | NA | NA | TRBV25-1
CASNKGVSFYGYTF | TGTGCCAGCAATAAGGGGGTGTCCTTCTATGGCTACACCTTC | TRBJ1-2 | NA | NA | TRBV2
CASSSTGTGTYNEQFF | TGTGCCAGCAGTAGTACCGGGACGGGAACCTACAATGAGCAGTTCTTC | TRBJ2-1 | many | NA | TRBV6-6
CASSYGTGVYGYTF | TGCGCCAGCAGCTACGGGACAGGGGTCTATGGCTACACCTTC | TRBJ1-2 | NA | TRBD1 | TRBV5-1
CASRGSPYEQYF | TGTGCCAGCCGGGGGTCGCCCTACGAGCAGTACTTC | TRBJ2-7 | many | NA | TRBV6-8
CAWSVGESSYNEQFF | TGTGCCTGGAGTGTTGGGGAGAGCTCCTACAATGAGCAGTTCTTC | TRBJ2-1 | NA | NA | TRBV30
CSGGTSGTGEQYF | TGCAGCGGGGGGACTAGCGGGACAGGTGAGCAGTACTTC | TRBJ2-7 | few | TRBD2 | TRBV29-1
CASSLGLAHGDTQYF | TGTGCCAGCAGTCTAGGACTAGCACATGGAGATACGCAGTATTTT | TRBJ2-3 | NA | TRBD2 | TRBV27
CASMLRNTGELFF | TGTGCCAGTATGCTGCGTAACACCGGGGAGCTGTTTTTT | TRBJ2-2 | once | NA | TRBV19
CSTQGRTGELFF | TGCAGCACCCAGGGGCGGACCGGGGAGCTGTTTTTT | TRBJ2-2 | NA | NA | TRBV29-1
CASSSRQGKAGELFF | TGTGCCAGTAGTAGCCGACAGGGGAAGGCCGGGGAGCTGTTTTTT | TRBJ2-2 | once | TRBD1 | TRBV19
CASSENRRGQPQHF | TGCGCCAGCAGTGAAAACAGACGGGGACAGCCCCAGCATTTT | TRBJ1-5 | NA | NA | TRBV10-1
CASSGTVKETQYF | TGCGCCAGCAGTGGGACAGTAAAAGAGACCCAGTACTTC | TRBJ2-5 | NA | NA | TRBV10-1
CASSSGGAPSTDTQYF | TGCGCCAGCAGTTCAGGGGGAGCACCGAGCACAGATACGCAGTATTTT | TRBJ2-3 | NA | TRBD1 | TRBV5-1
CASSFLGKNTGELFF | TGTGCCAGCAGTTTCCTGGGGAAGAACACCGGGGAGCTGTTTTTT | TRBJ2-2 | NA | NA | TRBV28
CASSPQPQGAGVYGYTF | TGTGCCAGCAGTCCACAACCGCAGGGGGCGGGGGTTTATGGCTACACCTTC | TRBJ1-2 | NA | TRBD1 | TRBV27
CASRGMALAGMETQYF | TGTGCCAGCAGGGGCATGGCACTAGCGGGAATGGAGACCCAGTACTTC | TRBJ2-5 | NA | TRBD2 | TRBV7-2
CASSLDAGTGGYNEQFF | TGTGCCAGCAGCTTAGACGCGGGAACCGGCGGTTACAATGAGCAGTTCTTC | TRBJ2-1 | NA | NA | TRBV7-2
CSARQDYEQYF | TGCAGTGCCAGACAGGACTACGAGCAGTACTTC | TRBJ2-7 | NA | NA | TRBV20-1
CASSDRQLTNYGYTF | TGTGCCAGCTCAGACCGACAGCTCACTAACTATGGCTACACCTTC | TRBJ1-2 | NA | NA | TRBV18
CASRSGTGANTEAFF | TGTGCCAGCAGATCCGGGACAGGGGCGAACACTGAAGCTTTCTTT | TRBJ1-1 | NA | TRBD1 | TRBV6-1